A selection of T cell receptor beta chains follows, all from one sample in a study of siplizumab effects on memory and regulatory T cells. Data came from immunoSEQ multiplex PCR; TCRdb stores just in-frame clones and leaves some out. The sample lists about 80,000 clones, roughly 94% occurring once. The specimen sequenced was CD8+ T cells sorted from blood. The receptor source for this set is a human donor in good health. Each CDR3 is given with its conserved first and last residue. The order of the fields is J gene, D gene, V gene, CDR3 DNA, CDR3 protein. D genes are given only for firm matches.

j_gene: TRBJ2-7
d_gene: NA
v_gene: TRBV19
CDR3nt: TGTGCCAGTAGTATAGTCCCGTTCTACGAGCAGTACTTC
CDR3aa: CASSIVPFYEQYF

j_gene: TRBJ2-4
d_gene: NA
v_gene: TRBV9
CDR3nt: TGTGCCAGCAGCCCGGACTCGCGCCTAATATTTCAGTACTTC
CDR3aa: CASSPDSRLIFQYF

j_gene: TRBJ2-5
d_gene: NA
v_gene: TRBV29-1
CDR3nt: TGCAGCGTTGAGTATAGACAAGAGACCCAGTACTTC
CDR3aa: CSVEYRQETQYF

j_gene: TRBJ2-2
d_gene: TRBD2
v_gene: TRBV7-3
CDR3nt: TGTGCCAGCAGCTTCCTGGGAGGGGCGAACACCGGGGAGCTGTTTTTT
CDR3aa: CASSFLGGANTGELFF

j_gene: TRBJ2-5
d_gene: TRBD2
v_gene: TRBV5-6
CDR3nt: TGTGCCAGCAGCTTGGAAGGGGCGGGAGTCGCCCAAGAGACCCAGTACTTC
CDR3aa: CASSLEGAGVAQETQYF

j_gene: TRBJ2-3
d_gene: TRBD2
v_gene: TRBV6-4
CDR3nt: TGTGCCAGCAGTCAGTTAGCGGGAGGAGCGGCAGATACGCAGTATTTT
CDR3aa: CASSQLAGGAADTQYF

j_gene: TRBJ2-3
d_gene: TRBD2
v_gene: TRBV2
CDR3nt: TGTGCCATACTAATCGGACTAGGCACAGATACGCAGTATTTT
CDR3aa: CAILIGLGTDTQYF

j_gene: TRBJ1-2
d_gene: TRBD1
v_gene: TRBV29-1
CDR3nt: TGCAGCGTACACGGACAGGGGGCCTACCGTGGCTATGGCTACACCTTC
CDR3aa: CSVHGQGAYRGYGYTF

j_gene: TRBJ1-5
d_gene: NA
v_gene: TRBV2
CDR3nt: TGTGCCAGCACCTCGGGACCGTATAGCAATCAGCCCCAGCATTTT
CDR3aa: CASTSGPYSNQPQHF

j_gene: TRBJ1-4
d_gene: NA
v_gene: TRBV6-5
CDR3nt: TGTGCCAGCAGTTACTCGACAAGGACGAGTGAAAAACTGTTTTTT
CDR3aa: CASSYSTRTSEKLFF